The sequence of this TCR beta chain was determined in a study of blood T cells in healthy people across ages (dated by TCRdb to between 2014 and 2017). Regarding the study in general: Template switching captured roughly one uniquely barcoded TCR beta cDNA molecule per two T cells in model experiments. To avoid experimental bias, donors of different ages were distributed randomly across sequencing lanes. To track age-related changes in TCR beta repertoire diversity, the study relied on deep sequencing normalized with unique cDNA molecular identifiers. For two donors (one aged 18 to 30 and one aged 80 or older), the study analyzed two additional independent replicas of 1 million unique cDNA reads from the same blood draw. Donors were grouped into four age groups: young (average 16 years), middle-aged (over 35), aged (about 59) and long-lived (about 82).

This clonotype was counted between two and nine times. What this receptor recognizes is not known. The sample holds no much larger clone one base away, and base qualities are not on file. The library was produced with 5' RACE. The sample was run on an Illumina HiSeq 2500. A second PCR of about 6 to 12 cycles was run with a J-beta primer mix and a sample-barcoded 5' primer. A template-switch 5' adaptor carrying 12 random nucleotides introduced a unique molecular identifier onto each TCR beta cDNA molecule. Each sample yielded at least 2.5 million CDR3-containing paired-end reads. The Mint cDNA synthesis kit, primed by a TRBC-specific oligonucleotide, was used to synthesize first-strand cDNA from all RNA. Following uracil-DNA glycosylase treatment, a first 18-cycle PCR with universal primers M1SS and BC2_uni_R was performed on all cDNA. In the paper's pipeline: Normalization of each sample was performed by random selection of 1 million high-quality reads, each carrying a distinct molecular identifier. Instead of being binned into consensus sequences, reads with shared molecular identifiers were discarded. MiTCR, with a Q25 quality threshold and the strictest error-elimination algorithm, was used for CDR3 identification, clonotype clustering and error correction. A nonparametric unseen species model with Euler transformation was used to estimate a lower bound on total TCR beta diversity. TCRdb applied fastp at Q25 and MiXCR to the public reads, then kept only in-frame beta chains. One record per CDR3 amino acid sequence lists the most common genes and DNA. TCRdb, not the authors, supplied the V and J calls. Counted in this sample were about 1.6 million distinct CDR3 sequences; almost 35% of them appeared once. Of the sample, approximately 11% is held by the ten largest clones.

The trim is 7 bases for V and 4 bases for J, with a gap of 13 bases between the germline ends. Inclusive of the bounding cysteine and phenylalanine, the CDR3 is 13 residues long. The entry retains the CDR3 DNA only, 39 bases that are in frame from base 1. The donors were about 40 Caucasian individuals from Russia, aged 6 to 90 years, who were systemically healthy. Ten milliliters of peripheral blood were drawn from each donor into EDTA-treated Vacutainer tubes. Ficoll-Paque density-gradient centrifugation was used to isolate PBMCs, with at least 6 million obtained per sample. Trizol reagent was used to extract total RNA from the PBMCs, yielding at least 5 micrograms per sample. The percentages of naive CD45RAhigh/CD27high T cells were determined by flow cytometry on a PBMC aliquot from every donor. The paper as a whole reports these results and caveats: Donor CMV infection status was unknown, potentially confounding age-related changes in expanded clonotypes. Total diversity estimates from one million sequenced T cells were considered lower bounds and underestimates. The long-lived group showed more naive CD4+ T cells, fewer expanded clones and increased TCR diversity than the aged group, suggesting age selection. Bulk unsorted PBMC profiling prevented conclusive comparison of naive and antigen-experienced compartments. Observed TCR beta diversity correlated strongly with the percentage of naive T cells measured by flow cytometry. As age increased, observed TCR beta diversity per million T cells dropped in a roughly linear way, and a significant reduction was already evident by age 40.

The V and J segments used are TRBV12-3 or TRBV12-4 and TRBJ1-2; a tentative D match to TRBD1 spans 6 bases. The source is a woman aged 25 to 39 in good health. Sequencing used blood. Here is the DNA: TGTGCCAGCACCGCTGGGGGGCCCTATGGCTACACCTTC. It is translated as CASTAGGPYGYTF.